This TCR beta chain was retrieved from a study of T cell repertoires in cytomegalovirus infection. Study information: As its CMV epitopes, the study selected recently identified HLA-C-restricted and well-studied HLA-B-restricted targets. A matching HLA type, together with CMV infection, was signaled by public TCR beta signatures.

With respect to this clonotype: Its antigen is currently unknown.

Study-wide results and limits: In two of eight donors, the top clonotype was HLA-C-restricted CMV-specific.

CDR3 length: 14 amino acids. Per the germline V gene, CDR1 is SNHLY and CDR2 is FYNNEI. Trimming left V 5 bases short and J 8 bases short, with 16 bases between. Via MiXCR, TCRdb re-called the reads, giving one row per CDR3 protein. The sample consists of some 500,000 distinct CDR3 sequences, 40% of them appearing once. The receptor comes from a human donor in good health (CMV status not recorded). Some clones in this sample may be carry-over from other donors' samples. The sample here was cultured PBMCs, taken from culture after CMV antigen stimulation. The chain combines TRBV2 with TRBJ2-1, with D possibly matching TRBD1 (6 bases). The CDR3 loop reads CASSLGTSNDEQFF. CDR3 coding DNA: TGTGCCAGCAGTCTCGGGACATCGAACGATGAGCAGTTCTTC.